These 8 T cell receptor beta chains share one sample of origin, sequenced in a study of cytomegalovirus exposure and HLA in healthy donors. The PCR ran on 60 Vbeta and 13 Jbeta primers. Sequencing was performed with immunoSEQ multiplex PCR; in TCRdb, only in-frame clones are kept and a portion is missing. The sample shows roughly 190,000 clones, roughly 80% of them seen only once. Sequencing input: PBMCs. These TCRs come from a woman in her late teens or twenties in good health and CMV-seronegative.

The chain has TRBV6-1 and TRBJ2-5, with 7 bases that match TRBD2. The germline V gene encodes CDR1 MNHNS and CDR2 SASEGT. The CDR3 is 14 amino acids. J gave up 0 bases and V 7 bases, and 5 bases lay outside the gene matches. The CDR3 loop is CASTSGGYQETQYF. The CDR3 nucleotides are TGTGCCAGCACTAGCGGAGGGTACCAAGAGACCCAGTACTTC.

The V and J genes are TRBV27 and TRBJ2-3; maybe TRBD2 (6 bases). The germline V gene encodes CDR1 MNHEY and CDR2 SMNVEV (reference sequence). The CDR3 is made up of 17 amino acids. Trimming shortened V by 2 bases and J by 2 bases, and 17 bases separated the two germline ends. The CDR3 is CASSLVGTTGVTDTQYF. Written as DNA, the CDR3 is TGTGCCAGCAGTTTAGTGGGTACAACGGGGGTCACAGATACGCAGTATTTT.

V gene TRBV7-9 combines with J gene TRBJ2-5; 15 bases match TRBD2. Per germline, CDR1 SEHNR and CDR2 FQNEAQ (reference sequence). Trimming removed 5 bases from V and 14 bases from J; junction bases left unmatched: 6. The CDR3 sequence is 13 residues long. CDR3 DNA sequence: TGTGCCAGCAGCCAGGGGACTAGCGGGGGGAGATACTTC. Amino acids: CASSQGTSGGRYF.

The chain carries TRBV14 and TRBJ1-6, with a possible D match to TRBD1 (6 bases). The CDR3 is 16 residues long. Germline CDR1 reads SGHDN; CDR2 reads FVKESK. V gave up 0 bases and J gave up 9 bases, with 15 bases separating them. CDR3 sequence (DNA): TGTGCCAGCAGCCAAGATACATACAGGGTCCGTTCACCCCTCCACTTT. Translated, it gives CASSQDTYRVRSPLHF.

The V call is TRBV28, the J call TRBJ1-1; 8 nucleotides agree with TRBD1. CDR3 size: 16 residues. The germline gives CDR1 MDHEN, CDR2 SYDVKM. V lost 5 bases and J lost 0; bases outside the gene matches: 8. The DNA for the CDR3 is TGTGCCAGCAGTCTGAAACCGACAGGGGTGAACACTGAAGCTTTCTTT. It codes for CASSLKPTGVNTEAFF.

J is TRBJ1-2 and V is TRBV18, with D hard to call. Per germline, CDR1 KGHSH and CDR2 LQKENI. The V end lost 2 bases, the J end lost 1 base, and 11 bases lay between the germline ends. This CDR3 comprises 15 residues. The CDR3 region has the DNA TGTGCCAGCTCACCAGGCAACAGCCTTAACTATGGCTACACCTTC. This codes for CASSPGNSLNYGYTF.

The rearrangement joins TRBV21-1 to TRBJ2-3; no check of the table's D call, TRBD2, against the DNA was made. TRBV21-1 is annotated as a pseudogene. CDR3 length equals 16 residues. The CDR3: CASSKFIGRGTDTQYF. The CDR3 bases are TGTGCCAGCAGCAAATTCATAGGGAGGGGCACAGATACGCAGTATTTT.

The chain is built from TRBV5-1 and TRBJ2-7, with TRBD1 matching 11 bases. Germline values: CDR1 SGHRS, CDR2 YFSETQ. V dropped 4 bases and J dropped 0; count of bases not matched to a gene: 0. The CDR3 spans 14 residues. In DNA, the CDR3 is TGCGCCAGCAGCGGACAGGGGGCCTCCTACGAGCAGTACTTC. Translated: CASSGQGASYEQYF.